One TCR beta chain is described in this entry. The CDR3 contains 13 residues. V was shortened by 4 bases and J by 3 bases, with 9 bases between the two germline ends. CDR1 is ENHRY, CDR2 SYGVKD, per germline. The data belong to a study of blood T cell repertoires in COVID-19. About the research overall: Whether acute or convalescent, the COVID-19 samples came from the United States, Italy and Spain. T cells, B-cell-depleted T cells, or PBMCs supplied cDNA or gDNA.

Methods used by the authors: Researchers report that nucleated cell counts were estimated from reference gene primer amplification. Generated by immunoSEQ multiplex PCR, the TCRdb table keeps only in-frame clones and is missing some. Clone size and V and J calls were adopted from that table, with D and trimming inferred from the DNA. The sample has some 42,000 clones; approximately 85% are singletons. The receptor was isolated from a woman between 70 and 85 years old in a cohort sampled during active COVID-19. The chain uses TRBV10-3 and TRBJ2-5, with a weak D call TRBD2 (6 bases). Sequencing input: peripheral blood. The CDR3 sequence is CAISGRGEETQYF. In DNA form, the CDR3 reads TGTGCCATCAGTGGGAGGGGTGAAGAGACCCAGTACTTC.